These 12 T cell receptor beta chains came from one sample sequenced in a study of T-cell memory formation after mild COVID-19. From the 5' RACE reads, TCRdb called clonotypes with MiXCR, one entry per CDR3 protein. Of tens of thousands of distinct CDR3 sequences listed, roughly a quarter are singletons. The sequenced material came from PBMCs or a T cell subset sorted from them (not recorded which). The source is a man aged 18 to 30 who had mild COVID-19 (a few samples of this study predate the infection). Cell type and time point are not known.

The chain joins TRBV20-1 to TRBJ1-5; D is perhaps TRBD1 (5 bases). The CDR3 runs 14 residues. V gave up 0 bases and J gave up 5 bases, with 11 bases separating them. Germline V gene sequence: CDR1 DFQATT, CDR2 SNEGSKA (reference sequence). In DNA form, the CDR3 reads TGCAGTGCTAGAGATCTGGGGCCTGATCAGCCCCAGCATTTT. Translating gives CSARDLGPDQPQHF.

This clonotype was detected only a few times. As DNA, the CDR3 is TGTGCCAGTAGTATGACTAGCGGGGACTACAATGAGCAGTTCTTC. Amino acid sequence: CASSMTSGDYNEQFF. This chain joins TRBV19 and TRBJ2-1, with 11 bases lining up with TRBD2. The ends lost 3 bases at V and 3 bases at J; junction bases unmatched: 1. Germline V gene sequence: CDR1 LNHDA, CDR2 SQIVND (reference sequence). The CDR3 runs 15 residues.

The chain recombines TRBV4-1 with TRBJ2-7; a weak D match, TRBD2 (6 bases). CDR1 is MGHRA, CDR2 YSYEKL, per germline. The V gene lost 5 bases and the J gene lost 0 bases, with 17 bases spanning the gap. The CDR3 sequence is 16 residues long. In nucleotides, the CDR3 is TGCGCCAGCAGCGCCCGGGAGTTGGGGAGCTCCTACGAGCAGTACTTC. This gives the protein CASSARELGSSYEQYF.

The V gene is TRBV7-9, the J gene TRBJ1-3, with a possible D match to TRBD1 (6 bases). Germline CDR1 SEHNR, CDR2 FQNEAQ (reference sequence). The V end was cut by 5 bases, the J end by 0 bases, with 17 bases between. The CDR3 extends over 17 amino acids. The CDR3, as DNA: TGTGCCAGCAGCCCGCTCTCACAGGGCAACTCTGGAAACACCATATATTTT. This gives the protein CASSPLSQGNSGNTIYF.

The genes are TRBV30 and TRBJ2-7; no definite D call. The CDR3 is 13 residues long. CDR1 and CDR2 (germline): GTSNPN, SVGIG (reference sequence). Trimming removed 5 bases at V and 3 bases at J, with 14 bases between. In nucleotides, the CDR3 is TGTGCCTGGGCGTCCTCATGGGGCTACGAGCAGTACTTC. It is translated as CAWASSWGYEQYF.

In this sample, this clonotype turned up a few times. The chain has TRBV10-2 and TRBJ2-5, with D uncertain. The CDR3 extends over 14 amino acids. V was pared by 2 bases and J by 4 bases, with 11 bases between. The germline V gene has CDR1 WSHSY and CDR2 SAAADI. This CDR3 reads CASSEDFVGETQYF. In nucleotides, the CDR3 is TGCGCCAGCAGTGAGGATTTTGTAGGAGAGACCCAGTACTTC.

Only a few counts were recorded for this clonotype. J is TRBJ2-2 and V is TRBV6-5; 9 positions match TRBD2. J gave up 3 bases and V 0 bases, and 5 bases lay outside the gene matches. Germline CDR1 is MNHEY and CDR2 is SVGAGI. The CDR3 is made up of 17 amino acids. CDR3 nucleotide sequence: TGTGCCAGCAGTTACTCGATGCGGGGGGGCGACACCGGGGAGCTGTTTTTT. This gives the protein CASSYSMRGGDTGELFF.

The genes are TRBV20-1 and TRBJ1-2; no clear D. From germline, CDR1 is DFQATT and CDR2 SNEGSKA (reference sequence). V gave up 5 bases and J gave up 8 bases, with 9 bases separating them. The CDR3 contains 10 residues. CDR3 residues: CSARWEGYTF. The CDR3 DNA follows: TGCAGTGCTCGGTGGGAGGGCTACACCTTC.

This clonotype was detected only a few times. The chain employs TRBV7-6 and TRBJ2-3; 7 nucleotides align to TRBD2. The CDR3 sequence is 15 residues long. From germline, CDR1 is SGHVS and CDR2 FNYEAQ. After removal of 5 bases from V and 1 base from J, the junction contained 6 bases not matched to a gene. The DNA of the CDR3 is TGTGCCAGCAGCCCATCGGGGGGACGCACAGATACGCAGTATTTT. Amino acids: CASSPSGGRTDTQYF.

This clonotype has a handful of counts. The V call is TRBV7-9, the J call TRBJ1-6; D not resolved. Deletions cut 6 bases from V and 10 bases from J, with 13 bases between. CDR1 SEHNR and CDR2 FQNEAQ come from the germline V gene (reference sequence). This CDR3 is built from 13 residues. The CDR3 sequence is CASSIGWRSPLHF. For the CDR3, the DNA is TGTGCCAGCAGTATAGGGTGGCGCTCACCCCTCCACTTT. Using reference TRBV7-9 and TRBJ1-6 for the parts outside the CDR3, the full variable domain is DTGVSQNPRHKITKRGQNVTFRCDPISEHNRLYWYRQTLGQGPEFLTYFQNEAQLEKSRLLSDRFSAERPKGSFSTLEIQRTEQGDSAMYLCASSIGWRSPLHFGNGTRLTVT.

The rearrangement uses TRBV6-5 and TRBJ2-3, with 10 bases aligning to TRBD2. Germline CDR1 and CDR2: MNHEY and SVGAGI. The CDR3 has 18 residues. J was trimmed by 3 bases and V by 4 bases; bases with no gene match: 13. Written as DNA, the CDR3 is TGTGCCAGCAGTTGGGGTTCGAGCGGGGGGGTAACGACAGATACGCAGTATTTT. It is translated as CASSWGSSGGVTTDTQYF.

This clonotype was counted a few times. The chain joins TRBV7-6 to TRBJ2-3; D ambiguous. The germline V and J ends were trimmed by 1 base and 2 bases, with 7 bases remaining between them. The CDR3 has 14 amino acids. Germline V lookup: CDR1 SGHVS, CDR2 FNYEAQ. The CDR3: CASSLDPSTDTQYF. The CDR3 DNA reads TGTGCCAGCAGCTTAGATCCCTCCACAGATACGCAGTATTTT.